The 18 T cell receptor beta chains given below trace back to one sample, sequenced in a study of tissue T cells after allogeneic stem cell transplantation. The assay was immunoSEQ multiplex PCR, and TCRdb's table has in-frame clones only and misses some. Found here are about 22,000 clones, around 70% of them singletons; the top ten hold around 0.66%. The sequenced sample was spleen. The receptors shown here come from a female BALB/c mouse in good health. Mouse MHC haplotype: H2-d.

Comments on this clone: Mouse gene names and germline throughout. CDR3 protein: CASSDGGNSPLYF. The covered CDR3 bases are TGTGCCAGCAGTGACGGAGGTAATTCGCCCCTCTAC. The chain uses TRBV13-3 and TRBJ1-6; D is unresolved. The read terminates 1 residue ahead of where the CDR3 ends, so the germline J gene completes it. Being an ORF, TRBJ1-6 has a function that is uncertain. Germline CDR1 and CDR2: NNHDY and SYVADS. The CDR3 has 13 amino acids. V shed 2 bases and J shed 6 bases, with 6 bases lying between them.

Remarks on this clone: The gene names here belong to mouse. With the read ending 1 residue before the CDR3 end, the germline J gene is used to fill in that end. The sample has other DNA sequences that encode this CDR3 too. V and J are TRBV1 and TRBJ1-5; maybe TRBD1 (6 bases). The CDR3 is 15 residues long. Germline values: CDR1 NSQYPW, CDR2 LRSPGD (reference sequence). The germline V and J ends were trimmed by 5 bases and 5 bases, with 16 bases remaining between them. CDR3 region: CTCSSGTGADQAPLF. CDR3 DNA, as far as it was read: TGCACCTGCAGTTCCGGGACGGGGGCAGACCAGGCTCCGCTT.

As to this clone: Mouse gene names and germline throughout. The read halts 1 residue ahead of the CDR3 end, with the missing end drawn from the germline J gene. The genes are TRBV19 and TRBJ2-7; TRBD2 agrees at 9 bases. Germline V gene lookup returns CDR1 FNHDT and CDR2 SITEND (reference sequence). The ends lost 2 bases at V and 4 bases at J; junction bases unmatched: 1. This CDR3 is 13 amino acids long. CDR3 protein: CASSIWGGYEQYF. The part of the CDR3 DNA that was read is TGTGCCAGCAGTATCTGGGGGGGATATGAACAGTAC.

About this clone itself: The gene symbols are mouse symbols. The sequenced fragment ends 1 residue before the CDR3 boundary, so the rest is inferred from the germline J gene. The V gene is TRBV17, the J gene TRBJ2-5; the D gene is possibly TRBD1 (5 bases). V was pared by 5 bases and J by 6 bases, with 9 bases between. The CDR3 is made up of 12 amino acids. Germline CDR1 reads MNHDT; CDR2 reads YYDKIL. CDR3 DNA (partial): TGTGCTAGCAGTCAGGGATGGGACACCCAGTAC. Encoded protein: CASSQGWDTQY. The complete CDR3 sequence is CASSQGWDTQYF.

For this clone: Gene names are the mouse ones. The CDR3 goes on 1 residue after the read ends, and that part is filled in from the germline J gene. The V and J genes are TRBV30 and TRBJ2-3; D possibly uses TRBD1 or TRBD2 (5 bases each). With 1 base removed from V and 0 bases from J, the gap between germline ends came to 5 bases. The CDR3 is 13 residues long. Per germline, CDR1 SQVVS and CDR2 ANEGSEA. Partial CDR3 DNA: TGTAGTTCTAGAGGGGACAGTGCAGAAACGCTGTAT. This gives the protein CSSRGDSAETLY. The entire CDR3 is CSSRGDSAETLYF.

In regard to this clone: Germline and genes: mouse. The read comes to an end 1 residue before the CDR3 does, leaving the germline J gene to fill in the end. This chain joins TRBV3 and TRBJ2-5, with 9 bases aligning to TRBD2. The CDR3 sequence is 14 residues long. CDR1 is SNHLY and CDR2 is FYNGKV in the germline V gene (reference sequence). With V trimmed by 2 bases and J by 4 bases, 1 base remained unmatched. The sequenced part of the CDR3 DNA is TGTGCCAGCAGCTTAAACTGGGGGGAAGACACCCAGTAC. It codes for CASSLNWGEDTQY. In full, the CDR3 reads CASSLNWGEDTQYF.

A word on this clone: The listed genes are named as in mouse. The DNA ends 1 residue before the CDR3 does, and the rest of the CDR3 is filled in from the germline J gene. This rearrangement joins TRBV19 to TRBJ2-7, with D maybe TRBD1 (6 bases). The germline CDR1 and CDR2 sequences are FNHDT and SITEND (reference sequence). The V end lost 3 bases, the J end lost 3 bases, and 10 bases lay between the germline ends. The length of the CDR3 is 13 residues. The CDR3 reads CASSRGTSYEQYF. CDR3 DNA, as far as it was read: TGTGCCAGCAGTAGAGGGACAAGCTATGAACAGTAC.

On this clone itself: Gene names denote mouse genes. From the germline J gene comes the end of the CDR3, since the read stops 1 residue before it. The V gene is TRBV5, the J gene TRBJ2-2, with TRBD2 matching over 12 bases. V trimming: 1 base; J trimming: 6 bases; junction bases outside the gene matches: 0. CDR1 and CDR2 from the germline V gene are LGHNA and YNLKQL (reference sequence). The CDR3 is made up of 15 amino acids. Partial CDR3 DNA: TGTGCCAGCAGCCAAGGGACTGGGGGGGCCGGGCAGCTCTAC. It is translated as CASSQGTGGAGQLY. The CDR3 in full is CASSQGTGGAGQLYF.

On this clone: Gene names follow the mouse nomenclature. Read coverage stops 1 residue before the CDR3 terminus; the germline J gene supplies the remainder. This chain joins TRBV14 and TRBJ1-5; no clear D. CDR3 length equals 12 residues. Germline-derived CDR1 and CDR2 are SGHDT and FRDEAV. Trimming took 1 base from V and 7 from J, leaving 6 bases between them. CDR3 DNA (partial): TGTGCCAGCAGTTTCAGACATCAGGCTCCGCTT. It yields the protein CASSFRHQAPL. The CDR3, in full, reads CASSFRHQAPLF. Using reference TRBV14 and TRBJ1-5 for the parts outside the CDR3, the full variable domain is EAGVTQSPRYAVLQEGQAVSFWCDPISGHDTLYWYQQPRDQGPQLLVYFRDEAVIDNSQLPSDRFSAVRPKGTNSTLKIQSAKQGDTATYLCASSFRHQAPLFGEGTRLSVL.

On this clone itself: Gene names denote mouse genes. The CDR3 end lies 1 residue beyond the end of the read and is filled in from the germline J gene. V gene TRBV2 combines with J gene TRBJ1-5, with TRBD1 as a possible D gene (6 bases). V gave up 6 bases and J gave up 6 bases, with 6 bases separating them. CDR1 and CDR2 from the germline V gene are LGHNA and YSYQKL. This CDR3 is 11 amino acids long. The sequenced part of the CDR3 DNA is TGTGCCAGCAGACAGGGCCAGGCTCCGCTT. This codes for CASRQGQAPL. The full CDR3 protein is CASRQGQAPLF.

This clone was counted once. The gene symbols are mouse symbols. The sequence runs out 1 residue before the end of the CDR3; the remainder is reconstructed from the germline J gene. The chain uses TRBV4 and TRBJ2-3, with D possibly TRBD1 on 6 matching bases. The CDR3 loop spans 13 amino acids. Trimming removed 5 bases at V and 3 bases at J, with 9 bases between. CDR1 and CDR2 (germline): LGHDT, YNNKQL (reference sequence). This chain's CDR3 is CASSPDRAETLYF. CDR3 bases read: TGTGCCAGCAGCCCTGACAGGGCAGAAACGCTGTAT.

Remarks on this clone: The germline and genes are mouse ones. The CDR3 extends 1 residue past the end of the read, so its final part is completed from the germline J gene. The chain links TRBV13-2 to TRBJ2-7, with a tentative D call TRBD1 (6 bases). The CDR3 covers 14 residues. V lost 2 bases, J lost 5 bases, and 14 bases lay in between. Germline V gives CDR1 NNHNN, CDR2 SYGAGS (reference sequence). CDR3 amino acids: CASGDPPSGDEQYF. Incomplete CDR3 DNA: TGTGCCAGCGGTGACCCGCCCTCAGGGGATGAACAGTAC.

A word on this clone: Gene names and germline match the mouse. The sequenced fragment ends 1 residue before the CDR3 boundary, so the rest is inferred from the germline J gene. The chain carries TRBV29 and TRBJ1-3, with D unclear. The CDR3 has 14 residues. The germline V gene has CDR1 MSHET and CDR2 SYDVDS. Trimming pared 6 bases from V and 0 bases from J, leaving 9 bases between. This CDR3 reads CASRLAHSGNTLYF. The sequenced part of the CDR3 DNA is TGTGCTAGCAGGCTCGCCCATTCTGGAAATACGCTCTAT. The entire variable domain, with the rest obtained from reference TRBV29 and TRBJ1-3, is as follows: DMKVTQMPRYLIKRMGENVLLECGQDMSHETMYWYRQDPGLGLQLIYISYDVDSNSEGDIPKGYRVSRKKREHFSLILDSAKTNQTSVYFCASRLAHSGNTLYFGEGSRLIVV.

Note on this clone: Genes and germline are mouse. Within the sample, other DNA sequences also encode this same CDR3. This CDR3 is CASSISGGAGAEQFF. CDR3 DNA (partial): TGTGCCAGCAGTATCTCTGGGGGGGCGGGGGCTGAGCAGTTC. The chain recombines TRBV19 with TRBJ2-1, with 10 positions matching TRBD2. The missing CDR3 end, 1 residue past where the read stops, is filled in from the germline J gene. Germline V gene lookup returns CDR1 FNHDT and CDR2 SITEND (reference sequence). This CDR3 contains 15 residues. V was clipped by 2 bases and J by 7 bases; unmatched bases: 6.

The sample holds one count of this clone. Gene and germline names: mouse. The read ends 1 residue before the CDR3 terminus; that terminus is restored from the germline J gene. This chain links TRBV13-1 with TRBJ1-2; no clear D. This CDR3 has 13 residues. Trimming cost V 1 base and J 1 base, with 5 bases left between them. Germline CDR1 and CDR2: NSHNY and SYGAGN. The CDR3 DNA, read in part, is TGTGCCAGCAGTGATCGCCGAAACTCCGACTACACC. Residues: CASSDRRNSDYT. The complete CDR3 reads CASSDRRNSDYTF.

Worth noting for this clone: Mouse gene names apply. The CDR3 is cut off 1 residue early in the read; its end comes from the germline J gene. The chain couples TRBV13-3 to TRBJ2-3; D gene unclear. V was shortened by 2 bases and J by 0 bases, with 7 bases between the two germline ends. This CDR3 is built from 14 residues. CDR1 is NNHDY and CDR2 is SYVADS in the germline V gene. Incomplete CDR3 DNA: TGTGCCAGCAGTGACGCATATAGTGCAGAAACGCTGTAT. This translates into CASSDAYSAETLY. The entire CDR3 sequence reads CASSDAYSAETLYF.

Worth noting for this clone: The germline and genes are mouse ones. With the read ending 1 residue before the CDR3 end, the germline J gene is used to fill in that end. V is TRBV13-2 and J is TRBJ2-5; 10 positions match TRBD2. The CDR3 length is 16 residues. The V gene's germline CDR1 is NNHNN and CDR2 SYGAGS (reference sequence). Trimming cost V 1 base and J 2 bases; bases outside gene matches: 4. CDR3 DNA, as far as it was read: TGTGCCAGCGGTGATCGGCTGGGGGGGCTCCAAGACACCCAGTAC. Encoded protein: CASGDRLGGLQDTQY. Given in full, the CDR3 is CASGDRLGGLQDTQYF.

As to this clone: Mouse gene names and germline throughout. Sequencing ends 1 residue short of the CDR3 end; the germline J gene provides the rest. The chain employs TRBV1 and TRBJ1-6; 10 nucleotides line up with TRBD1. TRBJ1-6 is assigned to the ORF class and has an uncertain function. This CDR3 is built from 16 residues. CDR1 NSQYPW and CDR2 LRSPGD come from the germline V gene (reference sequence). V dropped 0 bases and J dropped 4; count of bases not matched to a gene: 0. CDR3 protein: CTCSAEDRGYNSPLYF. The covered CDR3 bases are TGCACCTGCAGTGCAGAGGACAGGGGGTATAATTCGCCCCTCTAC.